The rows below give T cell receptor beta chains drawn from one sample of a study of shared clonotypes between healthy human individuals. The protocol was immunoSEQ multiplex PCR, while the TCRdb copy is restricted to in-frame clones and leaves out a portion. This sample has roughly 2 million clones, with 85% to 95% found just once. The material sequenced was naive CD4+ T cells sorted from blood. These receptors all stem from a man aged 18-30 years in good health. The CDR3 runs from the conserved cysteine through the conserved F or W. A D gene is named only where the DNA matches it firmly. Rows give clone size only sometimes, using once, few, many, or a class for an expanded clone.

CDR3 protein: CASSSTGLADNEQFF
CDR3 DNA: TGTGCCAGCAGTTCAACTGGACTAGCGGACAATGAGCAGTTCTTC
D gene: TRBD2
J gene: TRBJ2-1
clone size: NA
V gene: TRBV27

CDR3 protein: CASSLPGPYEQYF
CDR3 DNA: TGTGCCAGCAGCTTACCCGGCCCCTACGAGCAGTACTTC
D gene: NA
J gene: TRBJ2-7
clone size: few
V gene: TRBV7-9

CDR3 protein: CASSIDPAGYTDTQYF
CDR3 DNA: TGTGCCAGTAGTATAGATCCAGCGGGATACACAGATACGCAGTATTTT
D gene: TRBD2
J gene: TRBJ2-3
clone size: NA
V gene: TRBV19

CDR3 protein: CASSLAPGGRETQYF
CDR3 DNA: TGCGCCAGCAGCTTGGCCCCTGGGGGAAGGGAGACCCAGTACTTC
D gene: NA
J gene: TRBJ2-5
clone size: NA
V gene: TRBV5-1

CDR3 protein: CASSERRQGRETQYF
CDR3 DNA: TGTGCCAGCAGTGAAAGGCGACAGGGTAGGGAGACCCAGTACTTC
D gene: TRBD1
J gene: TRBJ2-5
clone size: NA
V gene: TRBV25-1

CDR3 protein: CASSRLAEIYNEQFF
CDR3 DNA: TGCGCCAGCAGCAGGCTAGCGGAGATTTACAATGAGCAGTTCTTC
D gene: TRBD2
J gene: TRBJ2-1
clone size: NA
V gene: TRBV5-1

CDR3 protein: CASSQGYEQYF
CDR3 DNA: TGTGCCAGCTCACAGGGTTACGAGCAGTACTTC
D gene: NA
J gene: TRBJ2-7
clone size: NA
V gene: TRBV18

CDR3 protein: CASSHGRGWQPQHF
CDR3 DNA: TGTGCCAGCTCACATGGGAGGGGCTGGCAGCCCCAGCATTTT
D gene: NA
J gene: TRBJ1-5
clone size: few
V gene: TRBV18

CDR3 protein: CASSLGFTPSGSYEQYF
CDR3 DNA: TGCGCCAGCAGCTTGGGTTTCACCCCGTCGGGGAGCTACGAGCAGTACTTC
D gene: NA
J gene: TRBJ2-7
clone size: NA
V gene: TRBV5-1

CDR3 protein: CASSDSGYEQYF
CDR3 DNA: TGTGCCAGCAGTGATTCAGGCTACGAGCAGTACTTC
D gene: NA
J gene: TRBJ2-7
clone size: NA
V gene: TRBV2

CDR3 protein: CASSPRLAGVNNEQFF
CDR3 DNA: TGTGCCAGTAGTCCTCGACTAGCGGGAGTAAACAATGAGCAGTTCTTC
D gene: TRBD2
J gene: TRBJ2-1
clone size: NA
V gene: TRBV2

CDR3 protein: CASSEGGGINQPQHF
CDR3 DNA: TGTGCCAGCAGTGAAGGAGGCGGTATCAATCAGCCCCAGCATTTT
D gene: NA
J gene: TRBJ1-5
clone size: NA
V gene: TRBV6-1

CDR3 protein: CAWSVGQPGSYEQYF
CDR3 DNA: TGTGCCTGGAGTGTTGGGCAGCCCGGCTCCTACGAGCAGTACTTC
D gene: NA
J gene: TRBJ2-7
clone size: NA
V gene: TRBV30

CDR3 protein: CASSQGDRGNYGYTF
CDR3 DNA: TGTGCCAGCAGTCAGGGGGACAGGGGTAACTATGGCTACACCTTC
D gene: TRBD1
J gene: TRBJ1-2
clone size: NA
V gene: TRBV2

CDR3 protein: CASSLVGLAPDTQYF
CDR3 DNA: TGCGCCAGCAGCTTGGTGGGACTAGCACCAGATACGCAGTATTTT
D gene: TRBD2
J gene: TRBJ2-3
clone size: NA
V gene: TRBV5-1

CDR3 protein: CASSDWASTGTSGDYEQYF
CDR3 DNA: TGTGCCAGCAGCGATTGGGCCTCTACCGGGACTAGCGGGGACTACGAGCAGTACTTC
D gene: TRBD2
J gene: TRBJ2-7
clone size: NA
V gene: TRBV11-2

CDR3 protein: CASSHSLREQYF
CDR3 DNA: TGTGCCAGCAGCCACTCCTTACGCGAGCAGTACTTC
D gene: NA
J gene: TRBJ2-7
clone size: once
V gene: TRBV7-9

CDR3 protein: CASSYFGGVGYTF
CDR3 DNA: TGTGCCAGCAGTTACTTTGGGGGGGTTGGCTACACCTTC
D gene: NA
J gene: TRBJ1-2
clone size: NA
V gene: TRBV6-5

CDR3 protein: CASSLRTGRVGSQPQHF
CDR3 DNA: TGTGCCAGCAGCTTGAGGACAGGGAGGGTTGGAAGTCAGCCCCAGCATTTT
D gene: TRBD1
J gene: TRBJ1-5
clone size: NA
V gene: TRBV13

CDR3 protein: CASSSHLNSPLHF
CDR3 DNA: TGTGCCAGCAGCTCCCACCTTAATTCACCCCTCCACTTT
D gene: NA
J gene: TRBJ1-6
clone size: NA
V gene: TRBV9

CDR3 protein: CASRGEGNTGELFF
CDR3 DNA: TGTGCCAGCAGGGGTGAAGGAAACACCGGGGAGCTGTTTTTT
D gene: NA
J gene: TRBJ2-2
clone size: once
V gene: TRBV2

CDR3 protein: CASRSGGSYEQYF
CDR3 DNA: TGCGCCAGCAGGTCAGGGGGCTCCTACGAGCAGTACTTC
D gene: TRBD1
J gene: TRBJ2-7
clone size: NA
V gene: TRBV5-1

CDR3 protein: CASSLPLGGATEAFF
CDR3 DNA: TGCGCCAGCAGCTTGCCACTCGGGGGCGCCACTGAAGCTTTCTTT
D gene: NA
J gene: TRBJ1-1
clone size: once
V gene: TRBV5-1

CDR3 protein: CASSGTGSYGYTF
CDR3 DNA: TGTGCCAGCAGTGGGACAGGGAGCTATGGCTACACCTTC
D gene: TRBD1
J gene: TRBJ1-2
clone size: NA
V gene: TRBV6-1

CDR3 protein: CASSGAVSGPYEQYF
CDR3 DNA: TGCGCCAGCAGCGGTGCGGTAAGCGGTCCCTACGAGCAGTACTTC
D gene: NA
J gene: TRBJ2-7
clone size: NA
V gene: TRBV5-1

CDR3 protein: CASSLEAGPSSYNEQFF
CDR3 DNA: TGCGCCAGCAGCTTGGAAGCAGGGCCGAGCTCCTACAATGAGCAGTTCTTC
D gene: NA
J gene: TRBJ2-1
clone size: NA
V gene: TRBV5-1

CDR3 protein: CAWAPVGTGNTIYF
CDR3 DNA: TGTGCCTGGGCGCCGGTGGGAACCGGAAACACCATATATTTT
D gene: NA
J gene: TRBJ1-3
clone size: NA
V gene: TRBV30

CDR3 protein: CASSYSWNEQFF
CDR3 DNA: TGTGCCAGCAGTTATTCCTGGAATGAGCAGTTCTTC
D gene: NA
J gene: TRBJ2-1
clone size: NA
V gene: TRBV6-5

CDR3 protein: CATSRGPDTQYF
CDR3 DNA: TGTGCCACCAGCAGGGGGCCAGATACGCAGTATTTT
D gene: NA
J gene: TRBJ2-3
clone size: NA
V gene: TRBV15

CDR3 protein: CAISESFNEQFF
CDR3 DNA: TGTGCCATCAGTGAGTCTTTCAATGAGCAGTTCTTC
D gene: NA
J gene: TRBJ2-1
clone size: NA
V gene: TRBV10-3

CDR3 protein: CASRDGTGKSYEQYF
CDR3 DNA: TGCGCCAGCAGGGATGGGACAGGGAAATCCTACGAGCAGTACTTC
D gene: TRBD1
J gene: TRBJ2-7
clone size: NA
V gene: TRBV4-1

CDR3 protein: CAWEISGNTIYF
CDR3 DNA: TGTGCCTGGGAGATCTCTGGAAACACCATATATTTT
D gene: NA
J gene: TRBJ1-3
clone size: NA
V gene: TRBV30

CDR3 protein: CSVGRFLGGYTF
CDR3 DNA: TGCAGCGTTGGCCGGTTCCTCGGCGGCTACACCTTC
D gene: NA
J gene: TRBJ1-2
clone size: NA
V gene: TRBV29-1

CDR3 protein: CASQGGHSYGYTF
CDR3 DNA: TGTGCCAGCCAGGGGGGACACAGCTATGGCTACACCTTC
D gene: TRBD1
J gene: TRBJ1-2
clone size: NA
V gene: TRBV28

CDR3 protein: CAWSTIPGELFF
CDR3 DNA: TGTGCCTGGAGTACAATCCCCGGGGAGCTGTTTTTT
D gene: NA
J gene: TRBJ2-2
clone size: NA
V gene: TRBV30

CDR3 protein: CASRTGGEQYF
CDR3 DNA: TGTGCCAGCAGAACAGGGGGCGAGCAGTACTTC
D gene: TRBD1
J gene: TRBJ2-7
clone size: NA
V gene: TRBV6-1

CDR3 protein: CASSLAKGAEAFF
CDR3 DNA: TGTGCCAGCAGCTTGGCAAAGGGGGCTGAAGCTTTCTTT
D gene: NA
J gene: TRBJ1-1
clone size: NA
V gene: TRBV5-6

CDR3 protein: CASSILQGRNYGYTF
CDR3 DNA: TGTGCCAGTAGTATACTCCAGGGGAGGAACTATGGCTACACCTTC
D gene: NA
J gene: TRBJ1-2
clone size: NA
V gene: TRBV19

CDR3 protein: CASSPPIGVSGNTIYF
CDR3 DNA: TGTGCCAGCTCACCACCAATAGGAGTATCAGGAAACACCATATATTTT
D gene: NA
J gene: TRBJ1-3
clone size: many
V gene: TRBV18

CDR3 protein: CASSRDAAGDTQYF
CDR3 DNA: TGTGCCAGCAGCCGGGATGCTGCTGGTGATACGCAGTATTTT
D gene: NA
J gene: TRBJ2-3
clone size: NA
V gene: TRBV6-5

CDR3 protein: CASSEQGPETQYF
CDR3 DNA: TGTGCCAGCAGTGAACAAGGGCCCGAGACCCAGTACTTC
D gene: NA
J gene: TRBJ2-5
clone size: NA
V gene: TRBV6-1

CDR3 protein: CASSPSGWVNTEAFF
CDR3 DNA: TGTGCCAGCAGCCCCTCGGGGTGGGTGAACACTGAAGCTTTCTTT
D gene: NA
J gene: TRBJ1-1
clone size: NA
V gene: TRBV11-2

CDR3 protein: CASSTTATTEAFF
CDR3 DNA: TGTGCCAGCAGTACGACAGCGACGACTGAAGCTTTCTTT
D gene: NA
J gene: TRBJ1-1
clone size: NA
V gene: TRBV6-6

CDR3 protein: CARSCSPGQISGNTIYF
CDR3 DNA: TGTGCCAGAAGCTGTTCGCCGGGACAGATCTCTGGAAACACCATATATTTT
D gene: TRBD1
J gene: TRBJ1-3
clone size: NA
V gene: TRBV5-3

CDR3 protein: CASSPTGTGVEKLFF
CDR3 DNA: TGCGCCAGCAGCCCCACCGGGACAGGGGTTGAAAAACTGTTTTTT
D gene: TRBD1
J gene: TRBJ1-4
clone size: NA
V gene: TRBV5-1

CDR3 protein: CASCTPQGSNQPQHF
CDR3 DNA: TGTGCCAGTTGCACCCCACAGGGAAGCAATCAGCCCCAGCATTTT
D gene: NA
J gene: TRBJ1-5
clone size: NA
V gene: TRBV19